The 15 T cell receptor beta chains given below trace back to one sample, sequenced in a study of blood T cell repertoires in COVID-19. Method: immunoSEQ multiplex PCR; TCRdb's copy keeps in-frame clones and lacks some. The sample has about 52,000 clones, roughly four fifths seen once. The sequencing sample was made of peripheral blood. These receptors all stem from a man aged 80 or over with COVID-19, enrolled during active disease.

The chain couples TRBV5-1 to TRBJ1-5, with 10 bases lining up with TRBD1. CDR3 size: 15 residues. Germline lookup yields CDR1 SGHRS and CDR2 YFSETQ. Trimming cost V 3 bases and J 2 bases; bases outside gene matches: 2. This chain's CDR3 is CASSSGQGGNQPQHF. For the CDR3, the DNA is TGCGCCAGCAGCTCTGGACAGGGGGGCAATCAGCCCCAGCATTTT.

This sequence joins TRBV3-1 (or the pseudogene TRBV3-2) and TRBJ1-5; D is unclear. The ends were cut back, 0 bases at V and 1 base at J, with 7 bases in the middle. The CDR3 sequence is 15 residues long. CDR1 is LGHDT and CDR2 is YNNKEL in the germline V gene (reference sequence). The chain's CDR3 is CASSQDRVSNQPQHF. CDR3 sequence (DNA): TGTGCCAGCAGCCAAGATCGGGTCAGCAATCAGCCCCAGCATTTT.

The rearrangement links TRBV30 to TRBJ1-3; 9 bases align to TRBD1. CDR1 is GTSNPN and CDR2 is SVGIG in the germline V gene (reference sequence). J was trimmed by 0 bases and V by 5 bases; bases with no gene match: 11. CDR3 length: 17 amino acids. Here the CDR3 DNA reads TGTGCCTGGGCGGACAGGGGCCAATATCTCTCTGGAAACACCATATATTTT. Protein sequence: CAWADRGQYLSGNTIYF.

The chain joins TRBV3-1 (or the pseudogene TRBV3-2) to TRBJ1-3, with TRBD1 matching 7 bases. There are 15 residues in the CDR3. Germline V gene sequence: CDR1 LGHDT, CDR2 YNNKEL (reference sequence). After removal of 4 bases from V and 2 bases from J, the junction contained 5 bases not matched to a gene. CDR3 residues: CASSLDRAPGNTIYF. The CDR3 DNA reads TGTGCCAGCAGCCTAGACAGGGCCCCTGGAAACACCATATATTTT.

This chain uses TRBV19 with TRBJ2-1; TRBD1 might be the D (7 bases). Germline-derived CDR1 and CDR2 are LNHDA and SQIVND (reference sequence). This CDR3 comprises 17 residues. Trimming pared 8 bases from V and 10 bases from J, leaving 30 bases between. CDR3 amino acids: CASARELQGNGGDEQFF. In nucleotides, the CDR3 is TGTGCCAGTGCCCGAGAACTACAGGGGAATGGAGGGGACGAGCAGTTCTTC.

The J gene is TRBJ2-1, the V gene TRBV27; 7 bases are shared with TRBD2. The CDR3 runs 15 residues. Germline assignment: CDR1 MNHEY and CDR2 SMNVEV (reference sequence). Germline trimming cut 1 base from V and 2 bases from J; bases unmatched to any gene: 2. The CDR3 region has the DNA TGTGCCAGCAGTTTATTCCTAGCGGCCTACAATGAGCAGTTCTTC. Residues: CASSLFLAAYNEQFF.

The V call is TRBV18, the J call TRBJ2-1, with 9 bases identical to TRBD1. In germline, CDR1 is KGHSH, CDR2 LQKENI. The V gene end was trimmed by 3 bases and the J gene end by 13 bases; junction bases not matched to a gene: 4. The CDR3 totals 12 residues. CDR3 sequence reads: CASSPGQGLQFF. CDR3 nucleotide sequence: TGTGCCAGCTCACCGGGACAGGGATTACAGTTCTTC.

The chain joins TRBV28 to TRBJ2-1; TRBD2 agrees at 8 bases. V lost 7 bases to trimming and J lost 10 bases; unmatched junction nucleotides: 12. In germline, CDR1 is MDHEN, CDR2 SYDVKM. The CDR3 runs to 14 residues. The CDR3 region is CASKGAGAPWEQFF. The CDR3 DNA follows: TGTGCCAGCAAGGGAGCGGGGGCCCCTTGGGAGCAGTTCTTC.

The J gene is TRBJ1-3, the V gene TRBV6-5; perhaps TRBD1 as D (5 bases). Germline CDR1 reads MNHEY; CDR2 reads SVGAGI. This CDR3 contains 15 residues. V was pared by 0 bases and J by 2 bases, with 8 bases between. The CDR3: CASSYSRVAGNTIYF. The CDR3 nucleotides read TGTGCCAGCAGTTACTCCAGGGTTGCTGGAAACACCATATATTTT.

This clone has just a few counts. The rearrangement joins TRBV19 to TRBJ1-5; TRBD1 matches 11 bases. The CDR3 contains 15 residues. CDR1 LNHDA and CDR2 SQIVND come from the germline V gene (reference sequence). V shed 4 bases, J shed 3 bases, and the junction held 2 bases outside the gene matches. The CDR3 protein is CASSTGQGDNQPQHF. The CDR3 bases are TGTGCCAGTAGTACGGGACAGGGGGACAATCAGCCCCAGCATTTT. The entire variable domain, with the rest obtained from reference TRBV19 and TRBJ1-5, is as follows: DGGITQSPKYLFRKEGQNVTLSCEQNLNHDAMYWYRQDPGQGLRLIYYSQIVNDFQKGDIAEGYSVSREKKESFPLTVTSAQKNPTAFYLCASSTGQGDNQPQHFGDGTRLSIL.

This clone has only one observation. This chain joins TRBV5-1 and TRBJ2-2; no definite D call. Germline CDR1 is SGHRS and CDR2 is YFSETQ. Trimming shortened V by 0 bases and J by 6 bases, and 6 bases separated the two germline ends. The CDR3 contains 13 residues. CDR3 sequence: CASSLGQSGELFF. The CDR3, as DNA: TGCGCCAGCAGCTTGGGTCAGTCCGGGGAGCTGTTTTTT.

The chain recombines TRBV19 with TRBJ1-1; 9 nucleotides match TRBD1. The germline V gene has CDR1 LNHDA and CDR2 SQIVND (reference sequence). The CDR3 contains 15 residues. V gave up 3 bases and J gave up 4 bases; unmatched junction bases: 6. The CDR3 sequence is CASSIKDRGTTEAFF. In DNA form, the CDR3 reads TGTGCCAGTAGTATTAAGGACAGGGGAACCACTGAAGCTTTCTTT.

The chain carries TRBV6-6 and TRBJ1-2; 9 nucleotides line up with TRBD1. The CDR3 covers 14 residues. With 2 bases clipped from V and 9 bases from J, the junction kept 7 bases outside the gene matches. The germline V gene has CDR1 MNHNY and CDR2 SVGAGI (reference sequence). CDR3 nucleotides: TGTGCCAGCAGTTACGAGGGGACAGGGCTACGCTACACCTTC. Its protein is CASSYEGTGLRYTF.

This clone came up once. The rearrangement uses TRBV5-5 and TRBJ1-1, with TRBD1 identical over 8 bases. Germline V gene lookup returns CDR1 SGHKS and CDR2 YYEKEE (reference sequence). J gave up 5 bases and V 2 bases, and 2 bases lay outside the gene matches. The CDR3 sequence is 13 residues long. As DNA, the CDR3 is TGTGCCAGCAGCTTCTGGACAGGGACTGAAGCTTTCTTT. Its translation is CASSFWTGTEAFF.

This clone appeared a few times. In the same sample, other DNA sequences code for this CDR3. The rearrangement links TRBV5-6 to TRBJ1-5; TRBD1 might be the D (5 bases). CDR3 length: 15 amino acids. CDR1 is SGHDT, CDR2 YYEEEE, per germline. The V and J ends lost 0 bases and 0 bases respectively, with 7 bases between them. The CDR3 is CASSLGQYSNQPQHF. The DNA for the CDR3 is TGTGCCAGCAGCTTGGGACAGTATAGCAATCAGCCCCAGCATTTT.